This TCR beta chain was identified in a study of cytomegalovirus exposure and HLA in healthy donors. Findings of the study overall: Earlier results showed most TCR beta V segments being productive about 87% or about 30% of the time. Later work found that TCR association rates differed between HLA loci; DRB1 had the most and HLA-C the fewest. The authors assumed roughly uniform sequencing depth across donors for presence/absence analyses.

Germline V gene lookup returns CDR1 DFQATT and CDR2 SNEGSKA (reference sequence). The germline V and J ends were trimmed by 3 bases and 2 bases, with 4 bases remaining between them. The CDR3 is made up of 11 amino acids. To note about this clone: Antigen: not known.

In the PCR, 60 Vbeta and 13 Jbeta primers were used. The table came from immunoSEQ multiplex PCR; TCRdb's copy has only in-frame clones and leaves some out. This listing includes fewer than 85,000 clones. V gene TRBV20-1 combines with J gene TRBJ2-5, with D unresolved. Sequenced material: PBMCs. The TCR originated in a middle-aged woman in good health and CMV-seropositive. The CDR3 protein is CSASKQETQYF. The CDR3 DNA follows: TGCAGTGCTAGCAAACAAGAGACCCAGTACTTC.